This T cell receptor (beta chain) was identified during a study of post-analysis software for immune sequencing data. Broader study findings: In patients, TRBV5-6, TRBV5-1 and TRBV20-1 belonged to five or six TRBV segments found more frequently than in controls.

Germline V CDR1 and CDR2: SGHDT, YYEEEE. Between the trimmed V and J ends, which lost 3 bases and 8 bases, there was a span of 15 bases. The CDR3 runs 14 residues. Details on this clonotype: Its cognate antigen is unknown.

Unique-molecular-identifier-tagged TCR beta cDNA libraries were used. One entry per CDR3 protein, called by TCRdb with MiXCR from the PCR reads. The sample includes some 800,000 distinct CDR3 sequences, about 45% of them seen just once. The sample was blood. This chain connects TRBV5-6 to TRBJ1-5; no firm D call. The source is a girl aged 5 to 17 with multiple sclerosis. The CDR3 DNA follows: TGTGCCAGCAGCTACGGGCCTGGAGGGAAGCCCCAGCATTTT. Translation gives CASSYGPGGKPQHF.